These T cell receptor beta chains were read from a single sample in a study of PD-L1 blockade in urothelial cancer. Clones were read by immunoSEQ multiplex PCR, and TCRdb kept only the in-frame ones, dropping some. The sample contains around 93,000 clones, roughly 85% of which appear only once. Specimen: PBMCs, collected around atezolizumab (anti-PD-L1) treatment. Receptors originate from an older man with urothelial cancer. Both conserved end residues are part of each CDR3. A D gene is named only where the DNA matches it firmly. Size tells how often a clone was seen (once, few, many) or the class of an expanded clone, and some rows leave it out.

- - TRBJ1-2 TRBV30 TGTGCGCGGAGCGGGGGGAGGGGATATGGCTACACCTTC CARSGGRGYGYTF
- - TRBJ2-1 TRBV5-1 TGCGCCAGCAGCTTGGATGCACTAGCATCGGGCGATGAGCAGTTCTTC CASSLDALASGDEQFF
TRBD1 - TRBJ1-1 TRBV5-6 TGTGCCAGCCGTCCGGGACAGGATCCCTTTTACATGAACACTGAAGCTTTCTTT CASRPGQDPFYMNTEAFF
- - TRBJ2-2 TRBV7-3 TGTGCCAGCAGCTTAACAGGGGGTAGTACCGGGGAGCTGTTTTTT CASSLTGGSTGELFF
- few TRBJ1-6 TRBV5-5 TGTGCCAGCAGCTTGGAAGTCAGGGGAAATTCACCCCTCCACTTT CASSLEVRGNSPLHF
- - TRBJ2-1 TRBV9 TGTGCCAGCAGCGGTGGTGGGGGGATCTACAATGAGCAGTTCTTC CASSGGGGIYNEQFF
TRBD1 - TRBJ2-3 TRBV5-1 TGCGCCAGCAGCTGGGGACAGTCCACAGATACGCAGTATTTT CASSWGQSTDTQYF
TRBD2 once TRBJ2-1 TRBV10-3 TGTGCCATCAGTGAGGGTAGCGGGAGGGGCCACAATGAGCAGTTCTTC CAISEGSGRGHNEQFF
TRBD2 - TRBJ2-7 TRBV4-2 TGTGCCAGCAGCCAAGAACTAGCGGGGTACGAGCAGTACTTC CASSQELAGYEQYF
TRBD1 - TRBJ2-7 TRBV18 TGTGCCAGCTCACCAGAGGGACAGGGGCTCGACGAGCAGTACTTC CASSPEGQGLDEQYF
TRBD1 - TRBJ1-2 TRBV30 TGTGCCTGGATGGGACAGAACTATGGCTACACCTTC CAWMGQNYGYTF